This T cell receptor beta chain stems from a study of T cell repertoires in cytomegalovirus infection. A note on this clonotype: Its antigen remains unidentified.

TCRdb analysed the reads with MiXCR anew, one entry per CDR3 protein. The sample consists of over 100,000 distinct CDR3 sequences, about 28% of them appearing once. Germline-derived CDR1 and CDR2 are KGHDR and SFDVKD. Trimming shortened V by 0 bases and J by 2 bases, and 14 bases separated the two germline ends. The length of the CDR3 is 17 residues. The sequencing here drew on CD8+ T cells from cultured PBMCs, taken from culture after CMV antigen stimulation. The sequence derives from a human donor in good health (CMV status not recorded). Some clones in this sample may be carry-over from other donors' samples. The J gene is TRBJ2-3, the V gene TRBV24-1; D possibly corresponds to TRBD1 (7 bases). The CDR3 sequence: CATSDLPSGGPTDTQYF. The DNA for the CDR3 is TGTGCCACCAGTGATTTGCCCTCAGGGGGGCCCACAGATACGCAGTATTTT.